This T cell receptor beta chain was sequenced during a study of T-cell memory formation after mild COVID-19. Overall study: TCR clusters showed largely donor specificity. Points from the study as a whole: Cross-reactive memory appears to have joined, as suggested by some responding clones showing up in pre-infection memory. CD4+ contracting clones were mainly CM and EM; CD8+ ones, EMRA.

V gave up 0 bases and J gave up 5 bases, with 4 bases separating them. Germline CDR1 is SEHNR and CDR2 is FQNEAQ (reference sequence). The CDR3 has 12 amino acids. Constant-segment primers and 5'RACE yielded cDNA libraries for TCR alpha and TCR beta, each carrying sample barcodes and UMIs. Each CDR3 protein gets one entry after TCRdb re-called the 5' RACE reads with MiXCR. The sample holds about 82,000 distinct CDR3 sequences; 9.5% to 15% are singletons and the top ten take more than 35%. This clonotype was recorded a few times. The antigen is undetermined. The receptor was isolated from a man aged 18 to 30 who had mild COVID-19 (a few samples of this study predate the infection). Cell type and time point are not known. V is TRBV7-9 and J is TRBJ2-5; D is undetermined. The sample comprised PBMCs or a T cell subset sorted from them (not recorded which). CDR3 protein: CASSLASETQYF. The CDR3 bases are TGTGCCAGCAGCTTAGCTTCGGAGACCCAGTACTTC.